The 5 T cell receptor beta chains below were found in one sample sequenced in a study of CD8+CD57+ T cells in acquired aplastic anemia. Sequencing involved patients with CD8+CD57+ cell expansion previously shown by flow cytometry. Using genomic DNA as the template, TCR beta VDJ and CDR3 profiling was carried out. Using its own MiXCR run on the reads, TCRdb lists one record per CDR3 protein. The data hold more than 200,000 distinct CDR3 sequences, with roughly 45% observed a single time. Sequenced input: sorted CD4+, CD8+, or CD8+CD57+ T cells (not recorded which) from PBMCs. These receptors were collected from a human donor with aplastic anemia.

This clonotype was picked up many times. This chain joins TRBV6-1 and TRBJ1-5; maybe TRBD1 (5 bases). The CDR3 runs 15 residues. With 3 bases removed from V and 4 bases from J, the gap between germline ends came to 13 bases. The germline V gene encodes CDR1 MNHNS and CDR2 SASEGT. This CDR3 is CASSEGRAMNQPQHF. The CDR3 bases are TGTGCCAGCAGTGAGGGGCGGGCAATGAATCAGCCCCAGCATTTT.

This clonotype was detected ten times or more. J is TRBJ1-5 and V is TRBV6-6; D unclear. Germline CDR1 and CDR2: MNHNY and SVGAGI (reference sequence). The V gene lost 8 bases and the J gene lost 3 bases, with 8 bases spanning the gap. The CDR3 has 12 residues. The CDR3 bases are TGTGCCAGCGCCAGCCCCAATCAGCCCCAGCATTTT. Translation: CASASPNQPQHF.

CDR3 residues: CASSLSETQYF. For the CDR3, the DNA is TGTGCCAGCAGCTTATCGGAGACCCAGTACTTC. The rearrangement links TRBV7-9 to TRBJ2-5; D call uncertain. The length of the CDR3 is 11 residues. Trimming took off 2 bases at V and 5 bases at J, with 3 bases between the two ends. CDR1 is SEHNR and CDR2 is FQNEAQ in the germline V gene (reference sequence).

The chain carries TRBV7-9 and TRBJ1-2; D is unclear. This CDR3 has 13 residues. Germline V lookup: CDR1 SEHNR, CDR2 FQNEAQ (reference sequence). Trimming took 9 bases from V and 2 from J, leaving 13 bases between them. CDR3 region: CASSISRNYGYTF. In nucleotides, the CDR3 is TGTGCCAGTAGTATAAGTCGGAACTATGGCTACACCTTC.

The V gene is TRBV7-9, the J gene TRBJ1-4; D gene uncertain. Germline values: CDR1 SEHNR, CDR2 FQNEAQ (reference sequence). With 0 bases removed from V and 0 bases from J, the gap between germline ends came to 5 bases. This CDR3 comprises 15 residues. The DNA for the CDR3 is TGTGCCAGCAGCTTAGCTGGGACAACTAATGAAAAACTGTTTTTT. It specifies CASSLAGTTNEKLFF. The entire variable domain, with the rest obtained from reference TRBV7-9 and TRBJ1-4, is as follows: DTGVSQNPRHKITKRGQNVTFRCDPISEHNRLYWYRQTLGQGPEFLTYFQNEAQLEKSRLLSDRFSAERPKGSFSTLEIQRTEQGDSAMYLCASSLAGTTNEKLFFGSGTQLSVL.